This T cell receptor (beta chain) was sequenced during a study of T cells in Graves' hyperthyroidism and ophthalmopathy. Regions amplified from RNA transcripts were the TCR beta CDR3 regions. First-round RT-PCR with HTBI primers amplified the TCR CDR3 region. TCRdb passed the multiplex PCR reads through MiXCR, listing each CDR3 protein once. The sample consists of approximately 560,000 distinct CDR3 sequences, about a sixth of them appearing once. Trimming removed 2 bases at V and 9 bases at J, with 15 bases between. The CDR3 runs to 14 residues. Germline values: CDR1 SGHRS, CDR2 YFSETQ. This clonotype was counted between two and nine times. Uncontrolled infection, other autoimmune disease, pregnancy or lactation excluded patients. Extraction of PBMCs used approximately 10 ml of fresh peripheral blood.

The sample consisted of blood. This sequence joins TRBV5-1 and TRBJ2-4, with D perhaps given as TRBD1 or TRBD2 (5 bases each). This clonotype was obtained from a woman aged 25 to 39 with Graves' hyperthyroidism. The CDR3 spells CASSLLEGRAIQYF. The CDR3 DNA reads TGCGCCAGCAGCTTACTAGAGGGGCGTGCCATTCAGTACTTC.